This TCR beta chain was identified during a study of CD8+ T cells in alopecia areata. Across the study: Tofacitinib was taken orally by treated patients, and the dose was 5 to 10 mg twice daily.

This clone occurred once. Treatment meaning: oral pan-JAK inhibitor, 5-10 mg twice daily. Lesional scalp punch biopsies and peripheral blood were collected from alopecia areata patients. cDNA serving as the sequencing template came from extracted, reverse transcribed RNA. The table came from immunoSEQ multiplex PCR; TCRdb's copy has only in-frame clones and leaves some out. Found here are about 140,000 clones, 82% of them singletons; the top ten hold 25%. The CDR3 runs 12 residues. The germline CDR1 and CDR2 sequences are MNHNY and SVGAGI (reference sequence). Trimming took 7 bases from V and 8 from J, leaving 14 bases between them.

The chain combines TRBV6-6 with TRBJ1-2; D gene uncertain. The sequence came from a human donor with alopecia areata. The sample was CD8+ T cells sorted from blood, taken at week 4, from a patient treated with tofacitinib. As DNA, the CDR3 is TGTGCCAGCATCTCCCGGGAAGGAGGCTACACCTTC. Protein product: CASISREGGYTF.